The 31 T cell receptor beta chains reported below all come from one sample, sequenced in a study of blood T cells in healthy people across ages. A second PCR, run for roughly 7 to 11 cycles, used a sample-barcoded 5' primer plus a J-beta primer mix. TCRdb used MiXCR to reprocess the 5' RACE reads, holding one entry per CDR3 protein. Of 790,000 or so distinct CDR3 sequences listed, roughly 50% are singletons. Sequencing was done on a sample of blood. The receptor source for this set is a man aged 35 to 55 in good health.

This clonotype was counted a few times. The chain has TRBV9 and TRBJ2-3; possible D gene TRBD2, 5 bases. From germline, CDR1 is SGDLS and CDR2 YYNGEE. V lost 4 bases and J lost 7, with 10 bases in between. The CDR3 has 12 residues. The CDR3, as DNA: TGTGCCAGCAGCCTGGACTTATATACGCAGTATTTT. Its protein product is CASSLDLYTQYF.

This clonotype was found a few times. The chain carries TRBV25-1 and TRBJ2-7; D not resolved. Germline CDR1 MGHDK, CDR2 SYGVNS. V was clipped by 4 bases and J by 6 bases, with 22 bases between them. The CDR3 is 16 residues long. This CDR3 is CASSVPTEIRRAEQYF. The CDR3 DNA reads as TGTGCCAGCAGTGTGCCCACCGAGATAAGAAGAGCCGAGCAGTACTTC.

Concerning this clonotype: This may come from a read error, since a much larger clone is one base off. This rearrangement joins TRBV27 to TRBJ2-7; 14 nucleotides agree with TRBD2. Germline V gene sequence: CDR1 MNHEY, CDR2 SMNVEV (reference sequence). V shed 8 bases, J shed 3 bases, and the junction held 3 bases outside the gene matches. The length of the CDR3 is 14 residues. The CDR3 DNA reads as TGTGCCAGCGGTGGGACTAGCGGGAGCTACGAGCAGTACTTC. This gives the protein CASGGTSGSYEQYF.

The CDR3 coding sequence is TGTGCCAGCAGCTTTACCTCAGACCTCTCTGGGGCCAACGTCCTGACTTTC. Its translation is CASSFTSDLSGANVLTF. J is TRBJ2-6 and V is TRBV7-3; no clear D. Trimming removed 3 bases at V and 0 bases at J, with 12 bases between. Germline V gene sequence: CDR1 SGHTA, CDR2 FQGTGA. This CDR3 has 17 residues.

This clonotype was picked up many times. This chain connects TRBV7-2 to TRBJ2-3, with D hard to call. CDR1 is SGHTA and CDR2 is FQGNSA in the germline V gene. This CDR3 is built from 12 residues. V was pared by 4 bases and J by 2 bases, with 4 bases between. The CDR3, as DNA: TGTGCCAGCAGCTATAACACAGATACGCAGTATTTT. This translates into CASSYNTDTQYF. The full variable domain, in which reference TRBV7-2 and TRBJ2-3 provide the parts outside the CDR3, is GAGVSQSPSNKVTEKGKDVELRCDPISGHTALYWYRQSLGQGLEFLIYFQGNSAPDKSGLPSDRFSAERTGGSVSTLTIQRTQQEDSAVYLCASSYNTDTQYFGPGTRLTVL.

The chain uses TRBV20-1 and TRBJ1-2, with 7 bases aligning to TRBD1. The J segment lost 4 bases and the V segment lost 5 bases, leaving 7 bases of the junction unmatched. The CDR3 is made up of 13 amino acids. From germline, CDR1 is DFQATT and CDR2 SNEGSKA (reference sequence). The CDR3 loop reads CSAATGVGYGYTF. DNA of the CDR3: TGCAGTGCTGCTACAGGGGTGGGCTATGGCTACACCTTC.

This chain connects TRBV4-3 to TRBJ2-1; 7 nucleotides line up with TRBD2. Losses at the gene ends were 4 bases for V and 4 bases for J; bases not matched to a gene: 7. CDR1 and CDR2 from the germline V gene are LGHNA and YSLEER. The length of the CDR3 is 15 residues. The CDR3, as DNA: TGCGCCAGCAGCCCATCTAACGGGAGGTACAATGAGCAGTTCTTC. Amino acids: CASSPSNGRYNEQFF.

The chain combines TRBV24-1 with TRBJ2-1; 7 positions agree with TRBD2. J was trimmed by 7 bases and V by 2 bases; bases with no gene match: 10. The germline CDR1 and CDR2 sequences are KGHDR and SFDVKD. The CDR3 length is 16 residues. DNA for the CDR3: TGTGCCACCAGTGATTCCAAGCGGGGCCCAGGTAATGAGCAGTTCTTC. It encodes CATSDSKRGPGNEQFF.

The chain is built from TRBV3-1 and TRBJ2-2; D remains unclear. The CDR3 is 15 amino acids. Deletions cut 4 bases from V and 6 bases from J, with 15 bases between. CDR1 is LGHDT, CDR2 YNNKEL, per germline (reference sequence). The CDR3 DNA is TGTGCCAGCAGCCCCAATGTCGGGTGGGCCGGGGAGCTGTTTTTT. It specifies CASSPNVGWAGELFF.

The rearrangement links TRBV6-6 to TRBJ1-4; weak D call: TRBD1 (5 bases). This CDR3 has 16 residues. Germline lookup yields CDR1 MNHNY and CDR2 SVGAGI (reference sequence). Trimming shortened V by 5 bases and J by 6 bases, and 19 bases separated the two germline ends. The CDR3 DNA is TGTGCCAGCAGTCGAAGTGGTTTCGGGGACGATGAAAAACTGTTTTTT. This gives the protein CASSRSGFGDDEKLFF.

The genes are TRBV4-1 and TRBJ1-1; the D is unclear. Trimming removed 4 bases from V and 0 bases from J, with 12 bases in between. CDR3 length equals 15 residues. CDR1 and CDR2 (germline): MGHRA, YSYEKL. The DNA for the CDR3 is TGCGCCAGCAGCCCATCTCGGAATTTGAACACTGAAGCTTTCTTT. As protein: CASSPSRNLNTEAFF.

V usage is TRBV25-1 and J usage is TRBJ1-2; unclear D gene. Germline lookup yields CDR1 MGHDK and CDR2 SYGVNS. The V and J ends lost 2 bases and 2 bases respectively, with 12 bases between them. CDR3 length equals 15 residues. The CDR3 bases are TGTGCCAGCAGTGAAGGCGGTCGGGGAAACTATGGCTACACCTTC. Amino acids: CASSEGGRGNYGYTF.

This chain uses TRBV29-1 with TRBJ1-4, with D tentatively TRBD1 (6 bases). Per germline, CDR1 SQVTM and CDR2 ANQGSEA. Between the trimmed V and J ends, which lost 5 bases and 1 base, there was a span of 11 bases. This CDR3 is 14 amino acids long. CDR3 nucleotides: TGCAGCGTTAGCCGGGGGCTAACTAATGAAAAACTGTTTTTT. The encoded protein is CSVSRGLTNEKLFF.

This clonotype was picked up many times. V gene TRBV7-9 combines with J gene TRBJ2-1; possible D gene TRBD2, 5 bases. The CDR3 runs to 13 residues. The germline V gene encodes CDR1 SEHNR and CDR2 FQNEAQ (reference sequence). Deletions cut 3 bases from V and 6 bases from J, with 9 bases between. The chain's CDR3 is CASSLAGGNEQFF. CDR3 nucleotide sequence: TGTGCCAGCAGCTTGGCGGGTGGCAATGAGCAGTTCTTC.

Worth noting for this clonotype: The CDR3 carries no conserved terminal phenylalanine or tryptophan, so it likely arises from a read error. The limits of the CDR3 on the DNA are not certain, so only TCRdb's listed CDR3 is given. V is TRBV5-1 and J is TRBJ2-6; the table's D call, TRBD1, has no DNA check behind it. Looked up from germline, CDR1 is SGHRS and CDR2 is YFSETQ. The CDR3 sequence runs 13 residues, both termini included. The CDR3 sequence is CASSQSRGQRETI.

The CDR3 protein is CASSFFSPGGNEQFF. The CDR3 region has the DNA TGTGCCAGCAGCTTCTTTAGCCCCGGGGGCAATGAGCAGTTCTTC. The chain couples TRBV7-3 to TRBJ2-1, with D maybe TRBD2 (6 bases). Germline V gene lookup returns CDR1 SGHTA and CDR2 FQGTGA. Trimming removed 3 bases at V and 6 bases at J, with 15 bases between. The CDR3 runs 15 residues.

The gene calls are TRBV28 and TRBJ1-2; TRBD1 aligns across 12 bases. The CDR3 extends over 17 amino acids. CDR1 and CDR2 from the germline V gene are MDHEN and SYDVKM. Losses at the gene ends were 7 bases for V and 3 bases for J; bases not matched to a gene: 12. CDR3 sequence: CASTGLLGTGGHYGYTF. The CDR3 region has the DNA TGTGCCAGCACCGGTTTACTAGGGACAGGGGGCCACTATGGCTACACCTTC.

The V and J genes are TRBV3-1 and TRBJ2-7; D remains unclear. Trimming took off 4 bases at V and 2 bases at J, with 9 bases between the two ends. Germline CDR1 is LGHDT and CDR2 is YNNKEL (reference sequence). There are 13 residues in the CDR3. Here the CDR3 DNA reads TGTGCCAGCAGCCCGATTTTAGCCTACGAGCAGTACTTC. This sequence encodes CASSPILAYEQYF.

This chain joins TRBV29-1 and TRBJ1-1; D gene uncertain. The germline V gene encodes CDR1 SQVTM and CDR2 ANQGSEA. The CDR3 has 10 amino acids. V lost 4 bases to trimming and J lost 5 bases, with 5 bases between them. As DNA, the CDR3 is TGCAGCGTTGCTGATACTGAAGCTTTCTTT. It translates to CSVADTEAFF.

The table lists this clonotype with a count of one. The chain joins TRBV29-1 to TRBJ1-5, with D unresolved. The germline CDR1 and CDR2 sequences are SQVTM and ANQGSEA. Trimming shortened V by 0 bases and J by 6 bases, and 9 bases separated the two germline ends. This CDR3 is 13 amino acids long. This chain's CDR3 is CSVEERSGQPQHF. CDR3 DNA sequence: TGCAGCGTTGAAGAGAGGTCCGGTCAGCCCCAGCATTTT. The whole variable domain, filled in from reference TRBV29-1 and TRBJ1-5, reads SAVISQKPSRDICQRGTSLTIQCQVDSQVTMMFWYRQQPGQSLTLIATANQGSEATYESGFVIDKFPISRPNLTFSTLTVSNMSPEDSSIYLCSVEERSGQPQHFGDGTRLSIL.

The V gene is TRBV7-9, the J gene TRBJ2-7, with D unresolved. This CDR3 is built from 13 residues. Trimming pared 5 bases from V and 6 bases from J, leaving 14 bases between. The V gene's germline CDR1 is SEHNR and CDR2 FQNEAQ (reference sequence). The CDR3: CASSTDGISEQYF. CDR3 in DNA: TGTGCCAGCAGCACGGATGGAATTAGCGAGCAGTACTTC.

The chain links TRBV12-3 or TRBV12-4 to TRBJ2-7; TRBD2 might be the D (5 bases). Trimming took off 5 bases at V and 10 bases at J, with 18 bases between the two ends. The CDR3 length is 13 residues. The CDR3 bases are TGTGCCAGCAGTCCCAGGAAGCCGGAGGCCCAGTACTTC. Its protein product is CASSPRKPEAQYF.

This clonotype was counted between two and nine times. This chain uses TRBV9 with TRBJ2-3; D is perhaps TRBD1 (5 bases). The germline gives CDR1 SGDLS, CDR2 YYNGEE. This CDR3 is 14 amino acids long. With 0 bases removed from V and 6 bases from J, the gap between germline ends came to 11 bases. The CDR3 coding sequence is TGTGCCAGCAGCGTAGAAGGGGCAGCGGATACGCAGTATTTT. Residues: CASSVEGAADTQYF.

The V gene is TRBV3-1, the J gene TRBJ2-3, with 10 bases matching TRBD2. V shed 4 bases and J 6 bases; nucleotides not matched to a gene: 13. The CDR3 is made up of 17 amino acids. Germline CDR1 is LGHDT and CDR2 is YNNKEL (reference sequence). The CDR3 sequence is CASSRSPPGLALDTQYF. The CDR3 nucleotides are TGTGCCAGCAGCCGAAGTCCACCGGGACTAGCGTTGGATACGCAGTATTTT.

This clonotype has only a few counts. The chain's CDR3 is CSGRSTGDPTDTQYF. CDR3 nucleotide sequence: TGCAGCGGTCGATCCACAGGGGATCCCACAGATACGCAGTATTTT. This chain links TRBV29-1 with TRBJ2-3, with 7 bases fitting TRBD1. The V segment lost 7 bases and the J segment 2 bases; nucleotides outside the gene matches: 12. The CDR3 covers 15 residues. Germline CDR1 is SQVTM and CDR2 is ANQGSEA.

A note on this clonotype: One junction end disagrees with the germline gene, perhaps due to a read error. This rearrangement joins TRBV5-4 to TRBJ1-6, with unresolved D. CDR1 and CDR2 from the germline V gene are SGHNT and YYREEE (reference sequence). The CDR3 runs to 17 residues. The CDR3 nucleotides are TGTGCCGGCAGCTTGTCTCGTAACGCAGTCTCAAATTCACCCCTCCACTTT. It specifies CAGSLSRNAVSNSPLHF.

The genes are TRBV7-6 and TRBJ2-7; 9 bases agree with TRBD1. The length of the CDR3 is 14 residues. V dropped 5 bases and J dropped 3; count of bases not matched to a gene: 5. The germline gives CDR1 SGHVS, CDR2 FNYEAQ. The CDR3 DNA reads as TGTGCCAGCAGCGAGACAGGGGGAGACTACGAGCAGTACTTC. It codes for CASSETGGDYEQYF.

V gene TRBV9 combines with J gene TRBJ2-7; no firm D call. The CDR3 length is 13 residues. The ends were cut back, 3 bases at V and 7 bases at J, with 14 bases in the middle. The germline V gene has CDR1 SGDLS and CDR2 YYNGEE. The CDR3 bases are TGTGCCAGCAGCGCTAAAACACCCAATGAGCAGTACTTC. It codes for CASSAKTPNEQYF.

The chain combines TRBV7-8 with TRBJ2-1; D is uncertain. The ends were cut back, 0 bases at V and 6 bases at J, with 15 bases in the middle. The CDR3 runs to 16 residues. Germline CDR1 and CDR2: SGHVS and FQNEAQ. Written as DNA, the CDR3 is TGTGCCAGCAGCTTAGCCCCAGTGGCCGGGTCCAATGAGCAGTTCTTC. Translation: CASSLAPVAGSNEQFF.

The gene calls are TRBV6-5 and TRBJ1-1; 7 bases align to TRBD1. Germline V lookup: CDR1 MNHEY, CDR2 SVGAGI. The CDR3 runs to 15 residues. The ends lost 5 bases at V and 1 base at J; junction bases unmatched: 7. The CDR3 DNA reads as TGTGCCAGCAGTGTCGAGGGACAGCCGAACACTGAAGCTTTCTTT. Protein: CASSVEGQPNTEAFF.

This clonotype was counted once. This chain joins TRBV20-1 and TRBJ1-2; D perhaps matches TRBD1 (5 bases). There are 12 residues in the CDR3. The V end lost 3 bases, the J end lost 8 bases, and 13 bases lay between the germline ends. Germline-derived CDR1 and CDR2 are DFQATT and SNEGSKA (reference sequence). CDR3 nucleotide sequence: TGCAGTGCTAGCCCGGGGCCGGGGGGCTACACCTTC. Amino acids: CSASPGPGGYTF.